These 31 T cell receptor beta chains came from one sample sequenced in a study of T-cell reconstitution after alpha-beta-depleted transplantation in children. Unique molecular identifiers were incorporated when the TCRbeta library was constructed. TCRdb reprocessed the PCR reads with MiXCR, giving one entry per CDR3 protein. The sample consists of around 300,000 distinct CDR3 sequences, 10% of them appearing once. The sample was PBMCs, taken before TCRalphabeta/CD19-depleted stem cell transplant. These receptor sequences come from a boy in the first two years of life with acute myeloid leukemia, due to receive a stem cell transplant.

This clonotype has at least ten counts. The genes are TRBV5-5 and TRBJ1-2, with D unresolved. The CDR3 extends over 14 amino acids. V lost 4 bases and J lost 0, with 10 bases in between. Germline loops: CDR1 SGHKS, CDR2 YYEKEE (reference sequence). The CDR3 reads CASSAYLANYGYTF. CDR3 sequence (DNA): TGTGCCAGCAGCGCCTACCTAGCTAACTATGGCTACACCTTC.

In this sample, this clonotype turned up many times. The chain joins TRBV7-9 to TRBJ1-2; maybe TRBD1 (6 bases). Trimming left V 0 bases short and J 5 bases short, with 16 bases between. There are 16 residues in the CDR3. CDR1 and CDR2 (germline): SEHNR, FQNEAQ (reference sequence). The CDR3 protein is CASSLAGGSQRYGYTF. The CDR3 nucleotides read TGTGCCAGCAGCTTAGCTGGGGGCTCCCAGAGGTATGGCTACACCTTC.

This clonotype has only a few counts. The rearrangement joins TRBV28 to TRBJ2-3; perhaps TRBD2 as D (6 bases). V was pared by 4 bases and J by 3 bases, with 20 bases between. Germline CDR1 is MDHEN and CDR2 is SYDVKM. The CDR3 runs to 17 residues. Written as DNA, the CDR3 is TGTGCCAGCAGTTCTCGCGGAGTTGAAGGGAGGACAGATACGCAGTATTTT. Translation gives CASSSRGVEGRTDTQYF.

This clonotype has ten or more counts. The chain uses TRBV7-8 and TRBJ2-1; D is undetermined. Trimming took 0 bases from V and 9 from J, leaving 9 bases between them. Per the germline V gene, CDR1 is SGHVS and CDR2 is FQNEAQ. The CDR3 consists of 13 residues. CDR3 sequence: CASSLALAREQFF. The DNA of the CDR3 is TGTGCCAGCAGCTTAGCGCTGGCGCGTGAGCAGTTCTTC.

This clonotype was seen repeatedly, ten times or more. CDR3 in amino acids: CASSFGPSQETQYF. CDR3 sequence (DNA): TGCGCCAGCAGCTTTGGGCCTTCCCAAGAGACCCAGTACTTC. V gene TRBV5-1 combines with J gene TRBJ2-5; unclear D gene. V lost 2 bases to trimming and J lost 1 base, with 9 bases between them. The germline CDR1 and CDR2 sequences are SGHRS and YFSETQ. CDR3 length: 14 amino acids.

This clonotype was observed many times. This chain connects TRBV12-3 or TRBV12-4 to TRBJ1-1; D unclear. CDR3 length: 11 amino acids. Trimming shortened V by 2 bases and J by 5 bases, and 3 bases separated the two germline ends. The CDR3 protein is CASSLQTEAFF. CDR3 in DNA: TGTGCCAGCAGTTTACAAACTGAAGCTTTCTTT.

This clonotype was counted many times. The chain links TRBV27 to TRBJ2-3; D assignment may be TRBD1 or TRBD2 (5 bases each). Germline loops: CDR1 MNHEY, CDR2 SMNVEV (reference sequence). The CDR3 length is 15 residues. The V end was cut by 2 bases, the J end by 4 bases, with 13 bases between. The CDR3 protein is CASSLRGRIADTQYF. CDR3 in DNA: TGTGCCAGCAGTTTAAGGGGACGTATTGCAGATACGCAGTATTTT.

This clonotype was seen once. A much more abundant neighbour one base away suggests this may be a read error. This chain links TRBV5-1 with TRBJ1-3; 7 nucleotides agree with TRBD1. Germline CDR1 SGHRS, CDR2 YFSETQ. This CDR3 is 16 amino acids long. The chain's CDR3 is CASSLPGQEAGNTMYF. CDR3 nucleotide sequence: TGCGCCAGCAGCTTGCCAGGACAGGAAGCTGGAAACACCATGTATTTT.

This clonotype has ten or more counts. This chain joins TRBV12-3 or TRBV12-4 and TRBJ2-1; 9 bases are shared with TRBD1. This CDR3 has 14 amino acids. The trim removed 5 bases at V and 6 bases at J, leaving 5 bases unmatched. The CDR3 protein is CASSPTGGLNEQFF. CDR3 sequence (DNA): TGTGCCAGCAGTCCGACAGGGGGGCTCAATGAGCAGTTCTTC.

This clonotype has at least ten counts. The chain employs TRBV6-1 and TRBJ2-7, with D perhaps matching TRBD2 (7 bases). V lost 3 bases and J 2 bases, leaving 11 bases between the germline ends. Germline lookup yields CDR1 MNHNS and CDR2 SASEGT. The CDR3 has 14 amino acids. The CDR3 DNA reads TGTGCCAGCAGTGACCCCGGGGGGCCCTACGAGCAGTACTTC. Its protein is CASSDPGGPYEQYF.

Ten or more counts support this clonotype. The chain carries TRBV5-1 and TRBJ2-1; TRBD2 matches 10 bases. Germline-derived CDR1 and CDR2 are SGHRS and YFSETQ. This CDR3 is built from 17 residues. V lost 3 bases, J lost 2 bases, and 8 bases stayed unmatched. The CDR3 region is CASSSDLAGGTYNEQFF. The CDR3 coding sequence is TGCGCCAGCAGCTCTGACTTAGCGGGGGGCACCTACAATGAGCAGTTCTTC.

This clonotype was seen at least ten times. The V gene is TRBV9, the J gene TRBJ1-2; D gene uncertain. Germline CDR1 SGDLS, CDR2 YYNGEE. V was cut by 0 bases and J by 7 bases, with 10 bases left in between. CDR3 length: 13 amino acids. The CDR3 DNA sequence: TGTGCCAGCAGCGTAGAATCAGGAAGTGGCTACACCTTC. Amino acids: CASSVESGSGYTF.

Of note for this clonotype: Since a much larger clone is just one base distant, this may be a read error. J is TRBJ2-3 and V is TRBV7-2, with no clear D. There are 15 residues in the CDR3. V lost 5 bases and J lost 4, with 16 bases in between. Germline lookup yields CDR1 SGHTA and CDR2 FQGNSA. This CDR3 is CASSPRAMGSDTQYF. For the CDR3, the DNA is TGTGCCAGCAGCCCCCGGGCCATGGGCTCAGATACGCAGTATTTT.

At least ten counts were recorded for this clonotype. The chain has TRBV28 and TRBJ2-7, with 10 bases matching TRBD2. Trimming cost V 7 bases and J 2 bases; bases outside gene matches: 8. This CDR3 contains 15 residues. Germline-derived CDR1 and CDR2 are MDHEN and SYDVKM. CDR3 residues: CASTRGTSVPYEQYF. CDR3 DNA: TGTGCCAGCACCCGCGGGACTAGCGTTCCCTACGAGCAGTACTTC.

Details on this clonotype: One end of the junction is discordant with germline, which a read error may explain. The V call is TRBV12-3 or TRBV12-4, the J call TRBJ2-7; TRBD2 agrees at 10 bases. The CDR3 loop spans 15 amino acids. For the CDR3, the DNA is TGTGCCAGCGGTTTTCGGCTAGCGGGAGCCTACGAGCAGTACTTC. Amino acids: CASGFRLAGAYEQYF.

This clonotype was detected many times. V gene TRBV12-3 or TRBV12-4 combines with J gene TRBJ1-5; D is ambiguous. Trimming left V 6 bases short and J 1 base short, with 7 bases between. This CDR3 is 13 amino acids long. The CDR3 nucleotides are TGTGCCAGCAGCGGATGGAGCAATCAGCCCCAGCATTTT. This encodes CASSGWSNQPQHF.

A note on this clonotype: A much more abundant neighbour one base away suggests this may be a read error. The J gene is TRBJ2-2, the V gene TRBV5-1; 12 bases match TRBD2. The CDR3 loop spans 17 amino acids. The V gene's germline CDR1 is SGHRS and CDR2 YFSETQ. The junction had 9 bases not matched to a gene; V was cut back by 4 bases and J by 5 bases. CDR3 loop: CASSPLLAGGLTGELFF. As DNA, the CDR3 is TGCGCCAGCAGCCCCCTCCTAGCGGGGGGGCTGACCGGGGAGCTGTTTTTT.

The table lists this clonotype with many counts. This chain links TRBV10-3 with TRBJ2-1, with D maybe TRBD1 (7 bases). The CDR3 contains 14 residues. Trimming removed 0 bases at V and 6 bases at J, with 9 bases between. Germline CDR1 reads ENHRY; CDR2 reads SYGVKD. This CDR3 reads CAISESQGGNEQFF. The CDR3, as DNA: TGTGCCATCAGTGAGTCGCAGGGGGGCAATGAGCAGTTCTTC.

This clonotype was observed many times. The chain is built from TRBV7-8 and TRBJ2-7; TRBD1 agrees at 12 bases. CDR3 length equals 16 residues. The J segment lost 7 bases and the V segment lost 0 bases, leaving 7 bases of the junction unmatched. The V gene's germline CDR1 is SGHVS and CDR2 FQNEAQ. The CDR3 region is CASSLAVGQGAGEQYF. DNA for the CDR3: TGTGCCAGCAGCTTAGCTGTGGGACAGGGGGCAGGGGAGCAGTACTTC. Looking up the rest from reference TRBV7-8 and TRBJ2-7 gives the full variable domain: GAGVSQSPRYKVAKRGQDVALRCDPISGHVSLFWYQQALGQGPEFLTYFQNEAQLDKSGLPSDRFFAERPEGSVSTLKIQRTQQEDSAVYLCASSLAVGQGAGEQYFGPGTRLTVT.

This clonotype occurred a few times. J is TRBJ2-2 and V is TRBV12-3 or TRBV12-4, with D maybe TRBD1 (6 bases). This CDR3 is 14 amino acids long. Trimming took off 4 bases at V and 5 bases at J, with 11 bases between the two ends. In nucleotides, the CDR3 is TGTGCCAGCAGTTCCCACAGGGAGACCGGGGAGCTGTTTTTT. As protein: CASSSHRETGELFF.

This clonotype was seen at least ten times. V is TRBV6-4 and J is TRBJ1-5; perhaps TRBD1 as D (5 bases). The CDR3 is made up of 13 amino acids. V was pared by 5 bases and J by 4 bases, with 9 bases between. The germline V gene encodes CDR1 MRHNA and CDR2 SNTAGT. CDR3 coding DNA: TGTGCCAGCAGTCAGCAGGGTAATCAGCCCCAGCATTTT. Its translation is CASSQQGNQPQHF.

This clonotype was seen many times. CDR3 region: CASSPLREHTGELFF. The CDR3 DNA follows: TGTGCCAGCAGTCCTCTTCGGGAGCACACCGGGGAGCTGTTTTTT. V gene TRBV28 combines with J gene TRBJ2-2, with D perhaps TRBD2 (6 bases). The CDR3 is 15 amino acids. The germline V gene has CDR1 MDHEN and CDR2 SYDVKM. Trimming cost V 5 bases and J 3 bases, with 13 bases left between them.

V usage is TRBV4-2 and J usage is TRBJ1-5, with TRBD1 as a possible D gene (6 bases). This CDR3 contains 15 residues. Germline CDR1 is LGHNA and CDR2 is YNFKEQ. Trimming removed 5 bases at V and 6 bases at J, with 17 bases between. The CDR3 spells CASSSLYRAGQPQHF. The CDR3 DNA reads as TGTGCCAGCAGCTCCCTCTACAGGGCTGGTCAGCCCCAGCATTTT.

This clonotype was picked up many times. This rearrangement joins TRBV6-5 to TRBJ1-2, with D perhaps TRBD1 (6 bases). The CDR3 is 15 residues long. CDR1 is MNHEY and CDR2 is SVGAGI in the germline V gene. Trimming left V 2 bases short and J 4 bases short, with 14 bases between. The CDR3 loop reads CASSYVAGVLYGYTF. CDR3 DNA: TGTGCCAGCAGTTACGTGGCAGGGGTACTCTATGGCTACACCTTC.

This clonotype was found many times. This chain connects TRBV7-3 to TRBJ2-7, with D possibly being TRBD2 (5 bases). This CDR3 has 15 amino acids. Germline CDR1 reads SGHTA; CDR2 reads FQGTGA. V was trimmed by 5 bases and J by 4 bases, leaving 18 bases between them. Here the CDR3 reads CASSPYGGRGYEQYF. The CDR3 DNA follows: TGTGCCAGCAGCCCCTACGGCGGCCGAGGGTACGAGCAGTACTTC.

Ten or more counts support this clonotype. CDR3 sequence: CASSLVGEVDEQYF. The CDR3 coding sequence is TGTGCCAGCAGCTTGGTCGGGGAGGTCGACGAGCAGTACTTC. The chain is built from TRBV5-6 and TRBJ2-7; the D gene is possibly TRBD2 (6 bases). The CDR3 totals 14 residues. V was cut by 0 bases and J by 5 bases, with 12 bases left in between. Germline V CDR1 and CDR2: SGHDT, YYEEEE.

This clonotype was recorded many times. The J gene is TRBJ1-1, the V gene TRBV4-3; no definite D call. The CDR3 runs to 15 residues. Germline V lookup: CDR1 LGHNA, CDR2 YSLEER. Deletions cut 4 bases from V and 11 bases from J, with 23 bases between. CDR3 loop: CASSPHHTVGVVAFF. The CDR3 coding sequence is TGCGCCAGCAGCCCGCACCACACAGTTGGAGTTGTGGCTTTCTTT.

This clonotype was found many times. This chain uses TRBV5-1 with TRBJ2-7; TRBD2 matches at 8 bases. Germline V gene lookup returns CDR1 SGHRS and CDR2 YFSETQ. J gave up 3 bases and V 0 bases, and 5 bases lay outside the gene matches. The CDR3 has 15 residues. The CDR3 protein is CASSLVLAANYEQYF. The CDR3 DNA reads as TGCGCCAGCAGCTTGGTACTAGCGGCGAACTACGAGCAGTACTTC.

This clonotype was counted ten times or more. The V gene is TRBV5-1, the J gene TRBJ1-1; D possibly corresponds to TRBD1 (6 bases). Germline CDR1 is SGHRS and CDR2 is YFSETQ. The CDR3 sequence is 12 residues long. Trimming took 5 bases from V and 4 from J, leaving 9 bases between them. CDR3 protein: CASSSQGTEAFF. Written as DNA, the CDR3 is TGCGCCAGCAGTTCACAGGGCACTGAAGCTTTCTTT.

This clonotype was detected many times. The V call is TRBV20-1, the J call TRBJ1-1; D not certain. Per germline, CDR1 DFQATT and CDR2 SNEGSKA (reference sequence). The CDR3 is 12 residues long. Trimming pared 2 bases from V and 11 bases from J, leaving 15 bases between. CDR3 sequence: CSARRQAGSAFF. As DNA, the CDR3 is TGCAGTGCTAGAAGGCAGGCCGGTAGCGCTTTCTTT.

This clonotype was observed at least ten times. The V gene is TRBV20-1, the J gene TRBJ2-5; D is ambiguous. Germline values: CDR1 DFQATT, CDR2 SNEGSKA (reference sequence). Trimming stripped 0 bases from V and 2 bases from J, with 7 bases between. The CDR3 is 13 residues long. The CDR3 DNA sequence: TGCAGTGCTAGAGATAACAGTCAAGAGACCCAGTACTTC. It is translated as CSARDNSQETQYF.